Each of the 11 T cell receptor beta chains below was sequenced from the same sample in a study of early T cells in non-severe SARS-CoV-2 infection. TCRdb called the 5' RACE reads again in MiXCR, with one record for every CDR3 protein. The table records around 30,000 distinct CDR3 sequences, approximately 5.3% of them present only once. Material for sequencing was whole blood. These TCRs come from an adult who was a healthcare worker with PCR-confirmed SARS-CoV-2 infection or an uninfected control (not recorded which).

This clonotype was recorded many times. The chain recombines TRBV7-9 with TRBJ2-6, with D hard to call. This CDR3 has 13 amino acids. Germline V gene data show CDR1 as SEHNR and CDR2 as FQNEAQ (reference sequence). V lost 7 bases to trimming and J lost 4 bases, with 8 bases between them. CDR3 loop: CASTPLGANVLTF. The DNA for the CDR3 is TGTGCCAGCACCCCCCTAGGGGCCAACGTCCTGACTTTC. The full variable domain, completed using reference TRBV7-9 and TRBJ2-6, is DTGVSQNPRHKITKRGQNVTFRCDPISEHNRLYWYRQTLGQGPEFLTYFQNEAQLEKSRLLSDRFSAERPKGSFSTLEIQRTEQGDSAMYLCASTPLGANVLTFGAGSRLTVL.

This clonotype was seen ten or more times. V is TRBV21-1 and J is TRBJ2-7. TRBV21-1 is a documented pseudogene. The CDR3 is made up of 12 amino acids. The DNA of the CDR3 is TGTGCCAGCAGCAAAGCTCAGCGCGAGCAGTACTTC. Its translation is CASSKAQREQYF.

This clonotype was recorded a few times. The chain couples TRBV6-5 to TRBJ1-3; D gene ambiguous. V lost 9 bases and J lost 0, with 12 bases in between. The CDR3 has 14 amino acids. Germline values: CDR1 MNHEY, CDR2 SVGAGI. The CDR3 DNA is TGTGCCAGTACCCAAACAGCCTCTGGAAACACCATATATTTT. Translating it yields CASTQTASGNTIYF.

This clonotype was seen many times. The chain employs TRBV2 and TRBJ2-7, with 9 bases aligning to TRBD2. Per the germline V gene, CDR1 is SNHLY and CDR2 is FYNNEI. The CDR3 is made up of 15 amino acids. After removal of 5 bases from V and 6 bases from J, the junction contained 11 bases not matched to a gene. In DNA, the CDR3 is TGTGCCAGCAGTCCCCCCGCTAGCGGGGTGCTCGAGCAGTACTTC. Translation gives CASSPPASGVLEQYF.

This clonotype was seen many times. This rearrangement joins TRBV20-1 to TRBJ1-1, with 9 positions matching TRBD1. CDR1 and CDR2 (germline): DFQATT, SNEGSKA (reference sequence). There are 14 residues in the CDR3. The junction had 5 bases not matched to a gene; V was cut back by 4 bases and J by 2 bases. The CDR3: CSATPGQGNTEAFF. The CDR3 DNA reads TGCAGTGCTACACCGGGACAGGGAAACACTGAAGCTTTCTTT.

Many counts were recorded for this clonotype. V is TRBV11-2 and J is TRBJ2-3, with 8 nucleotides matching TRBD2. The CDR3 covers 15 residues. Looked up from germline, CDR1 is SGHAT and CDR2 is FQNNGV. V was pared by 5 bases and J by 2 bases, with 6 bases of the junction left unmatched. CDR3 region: CASSASGGNTDTQYF. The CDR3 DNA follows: TGTGCCAGCAGCGCAAGCGGGGGTAACACAGATACGCAGTATTTT.

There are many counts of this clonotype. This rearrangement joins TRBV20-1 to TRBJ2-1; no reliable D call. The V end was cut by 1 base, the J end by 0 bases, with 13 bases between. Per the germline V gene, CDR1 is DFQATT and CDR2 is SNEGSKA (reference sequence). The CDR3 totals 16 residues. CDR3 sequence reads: CSARALTTGSYNEQFF. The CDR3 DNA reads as TGCAGTGCTAGAGCCCTCACGACCGGCTCCTACAATGAGCAGTTCTTC.

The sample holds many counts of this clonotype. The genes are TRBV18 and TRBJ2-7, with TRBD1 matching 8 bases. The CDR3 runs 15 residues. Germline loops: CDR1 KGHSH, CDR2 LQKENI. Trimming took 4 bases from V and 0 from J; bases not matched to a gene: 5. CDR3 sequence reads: CASSQGQGSSYEQYF. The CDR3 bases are TGTGCCAGCTCACAAGGACAGGGAAGCTCCTACGAGCAGTACTTC. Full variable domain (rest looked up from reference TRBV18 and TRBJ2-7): NAGVMQNPRHLVRRRGQEARLRCSPMKGHSHVYWYRQLPEEGLKFMVYLQKENIIDESGMPKERFSAEFPKEGPSILRIQQVVRGDSAAYFCASSQGQGSSYEQYFGPGTRLTVT.

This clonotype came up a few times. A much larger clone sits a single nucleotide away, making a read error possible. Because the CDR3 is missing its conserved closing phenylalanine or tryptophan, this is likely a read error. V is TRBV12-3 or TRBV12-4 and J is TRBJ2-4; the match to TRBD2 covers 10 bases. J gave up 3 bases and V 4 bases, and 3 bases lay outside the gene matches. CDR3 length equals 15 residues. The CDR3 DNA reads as TGTGCCAGCAGTTCTAGGACTAGCGGCAAAAACATTCAGTACCTC. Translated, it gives CASSSRTSGKNIQYL.

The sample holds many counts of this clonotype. CDR3 amino acids: CAISDEGGHQETQYF. The CDR3, as DNA: TGTGCCATCAGTGATGAGGGGGGGCACCAAGAGACCCAGTACTTC. The chain is built from TRBV10-3 and TRBJ2-5; a possible D gene is TRBD2 (7 bases). This CDR3 spans 15 amino acids. Germline lookup yields CDR1 ENHRY and CDR2 SYGVKD. V was pared by 3 bases and J by 0 bases, with 11 bases between.

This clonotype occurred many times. In DNA, the CDR3 is TGCGCCAGCAGCTTGGAGACGCTGTACCAAGAGACCCAGTACTTC. Protein: CASSLETLYQETQYF. The chain carries TRBV5-1 and TRBJ2-5; D is unclear. Between the trimmed V and J ends, which lost 0 bases and 0 bases, there was a span of 9 bases. Germline CDR1 is SGHRS and CDR2 is YFSETQ. CDR3 length: 15 residues.